These 15 T cell receptor beta chains came from one sample sequenced in a study of T cell changes during pregnancy in multiple sclerosis. Clones were read by immunoSEQ multiplex PCR, and TCRdb kept only the in-frame ones, dropping some. The data show 23,000 or so clones, about nine tenths seen once. The sequenced sample was CD8+ T cells from peripheral blood mononuclear cells, obtained in the first trimester of pregnancy. These receptors were obtained from a female donor in good health, enrolled as a control in a pregnancy study.

This rearrangement joins TRBV7-9 to TRBJ1-2; D remains unclear. V shed 5 bases and J shed 4 bases, with 11 bases lying between them. From germline, CDR1 is SEHNR and CDR2 FQNEAQ (reference sequence). This CDR3 comprises 13 residues. CDR3 sequence reads: CASSPGGSYGYTF. CDR3 DNA sequence: TGTGCCAGCAGCCCCGGAGGGAGCTATGGCTACACCTTC. The variable domain in full, completed from reference TRBV7-9 and TRBJ1-2, reads DTGVSQNPRHKITKRGQNVTFRCDPISEHNRLYWYRQTLGQGPEFLTYFQNEAQLEKSRLLSDRFSAERPKGSFSTLEIQRTEQGDSAMYLCASSPGGSYGYTFGSGTRLTVV.

This chain uses TRBV6-5 with TRBJ2-2; D gene uncertain. Germline values: CDR1 MNHEY, CDR2 SVGAGI. Trimming shortened V by 5 bases and J by 1 base, and 8 bases separated the two germline ends. The CDR3 runs to 14 residues. The CDR3 nucleotides are TGTGCCAGCAGTCCCCAGGTGAACACCGGGGAGCTGTTTTTT. The encoded protein is CASSPQVNTGELFF.

V usage is TRBV9 and J usage is TRBJ2-5, with D perhaps TRBD2 (5 bases). Germline values: CDR1 SGDLS, CDR2 YYNGEE. Trimming removed 4 bases from V and 0 bases from J, with 10 bases in between. The CDR3 has 14 residues. CDR3 region: CASSRGRHQETQYF. DNA for the CDR3: TGTGCCAGCAGCCGCGGGCGACACCAAGAGACCCAGTACTTC.

This clone occurred once. This rearrangement joins TRBV7-9 to TRBJ2-7; TRBD1 agrees at 9 bases. This CDR3 has 12 residues. Germline V gives CDR1 SEHNR, CDR2 FQNEAQ (reference sequence). Trimming cost V 11 bases and J 7 bases; bases outside gene matches: 9. The CDR3 DNA is TGTGCCGTGCGCCGGGACAGGGATGAGCAGTACTTC. Its protein is CAVRRDRDEQYF.

The chain links TRBV11-2 to TRBJ2-1; D not certain. The germline V gene encodes CDR1 SGHAT and CDR2 FQNNGV. Trimming cost V 5 bases and J 6 bases, with 5 bases left between them. The CDR3 consists of 11 residues. CDR3 protein: CASSPLNEQFF. CDR3 bases: TGTGCCAGCAGCCCCCTCAATGAGCAGTTCTTC.

This chain connects TRBV27 to TRBJ2-2, with D unresolved. Germline V gene lookup returns CDR1 MNHEY and CDR2 SMNVEV (reference sequence). The length of the CDR3 is 14 residues. The germline V and J ends were trimmed by 1 base and 4 bases, with 7 bases remaining between them. CDR3 coding DNA: TGTGCCAGCAGTTTATACCGCGGCACCGGGGAGCTGTTTTTT. Translation: CASSLYRGTGELFF.

The rearrangement links TRBV27 to TRBJ2-2, with 7 bases lining up with TRBD1. CDR1 MNHEY and CDR2 SMNVEV come from the germline V gene (reference sequence). J was trimmed by 0 bases and V by 8 bases; bases with no gene match: 3. The CDR3 runs to 14 residues. The CDR3 reads CASWDRANTGELFF. The CDR3 nucleotides are TGTGCCAGCTGGGACAGAGCGAACACCGGGGAGCTGTTTTTT.

On this clone: The junction departs from germline at one end; a sequencing error may be responsible. The genes are TRBV5-6 and TRBJ1-6; D call uncertain. The CDR3 spans 16 residues. Germline CDR1 SGHDT, CDR2 YYEEEE. DNA for the CDR3: TGTGCCAGCAGGGTTACGAGGGAAGGGAACAATTCACCCTTCCACTTT. It specifies CASRVTREGNNSPFHF.

The chain carries TRBV28 and TRBJ2-3; D not certain. CDR3 length: 11 residues. V shed 5 bases and J shed 3 bases, with 3 bases lying between them. The germline gives CDR1 MDHEN, CDR2 SYDVKM. CDR3 sequence: CASSPTDTQYF. The CDR3 nucleotides are TGTGCCAGCAGTCCTACAGATACGCAGTATTTT.

This chain uses TRBV7-9 with TRBJ1-6; TRBD1 might be the D (6 bases). Looked up from germline, CDR1 is SEHNR and CDR2 is FQNEAQ (reference sequence). The CDR3 consists of 17 residues. Trimming removed 3 bases from V and 0 bases from J, with 12 bases in between. This CDR3 reads CASSLWDTFSYNSPLHF. The CDR3 region has the DNA TGTGCCAGCAGCTTGTGGGACACCTTCTCCTATAATTCACCCCTCCACTTT.

By share of the sample, this clone is medium-sized. The chain recombines TRBV25-1 with TRBJ1-6; D uncertain. The CDR3 has 13 amino acids. The ends were cut back, 7 bases at V and 7 bases at J, with 11 bases in the middle. Germline assignment: CDR1 MGHDK and CDR2 SYGVNS. Here the CDR3 reads CASTGGSNSPLHF. The CDR3 nucleotides read TGTGCCAGCACCGGAGGGTCCAATTCACCCCTCCACTTT. Full variable domain (rest looked up from reference TRBV25-1 and TRBJ1-6): EADIYQTPRYLVIGTGKKITLECSQTMGHDKMYWYQQDPGMELHLIHYSYGVNSTEKGDLSSESTVSRIRTEHFPLTLESARPSHTSQYLCASTGGSNSPLHFGNGTRLTVT.

V usage is TRBV6-6 and J usage is TRBJ1-5, with D perhaps TRBD1 (5 bases). There are 14 residues in the CDR3. Trimming took off 3 bases at V and 3 bases at J, with 9 bases between the two ends. CDR1 is MNHNY, CDR2 SVGAGI, per germline (reference sequence). The CDR3 reads CASSYAGVNQPQHF. The CDR3 DNA sequence: TGTGCCAGCAGTTATGCGGGGGTCAATCAGCCCCAGCATTTT.

This clone is deemed medium-sized. The chain carries TRBV5-5 and TRBJ1-4; TRBD1 is a possible D gene (5 bases). V lost 0 bases to trimming and J lost 7 bases, with 16 bases between them. Germline CDR1 reads SGHKS; CDR2 reads YYEKEE (reference sequence). This CDR3 region has 16 residues. The CDR3 sequence is CASSLEPRSGAEKLFF. CDR3 DNA sequence: TGTGCCAGCAGCTTGGAGCCCCGGAGCGGGGCTGAAAAACTGTTTTTT.

This clone was seen only once. The CDR3 nucleotides read TGTGCCAGCAGCACGAGCCCCGTGGGGGGGACCCAGTACTTC. This codes for CASSTSPVGGTQYF. V gene TRBV5-4 combines with J gene TRBJ2-5, with a tentative D call TRBD2 (6 bases). The CDR3 contains 14 residues. V was pared by 4 bases and J by 7 bases, with 17 bases between. Germline CDR1 reads SGHNT; CDR2 reads YYREEE (reference sequence). Complete variable domain (other parts from reference TRBV5-4 and TRBJ2-5): ETGVTQSPTHLIKTRGQQVTLRCSSQSGHNTVSWYQQALGQGPQFIFQYYREEENGRGNFPPRFSGLQFPNYSSELNVNALELDDSALYLCASSTSPVGGTQYFGPGTRLLVL.

CDR3 nucleotides: TGTGCCAGCAGCTTGGGGGACAGGGGGGCGATCGGGGAGCTGTTTTTT. Amino acid sequence: CASSLGDRGAIGELFF. This chain uses TRBV5-6 with TRBJ2-2, with 11 bases that match TRBD1. This CDR3 comprises 16 residues. Germline V gives CDR1 SGHDT, CDR2 YYEEEE. The J segment lost 7 bases and the V segment lost 0 bases, leaving 5 bases of the junction unmatched.